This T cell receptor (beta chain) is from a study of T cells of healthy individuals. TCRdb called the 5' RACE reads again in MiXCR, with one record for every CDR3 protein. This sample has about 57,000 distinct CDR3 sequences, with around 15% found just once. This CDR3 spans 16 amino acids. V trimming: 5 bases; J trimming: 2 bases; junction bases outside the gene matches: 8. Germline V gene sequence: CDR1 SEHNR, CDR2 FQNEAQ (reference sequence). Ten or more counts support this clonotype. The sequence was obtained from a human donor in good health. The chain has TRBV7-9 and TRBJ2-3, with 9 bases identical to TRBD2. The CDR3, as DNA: TGTGCCAGCAGCCAAGGACTAGCGAGACTCACAGATACGCAGTATTTT. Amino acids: CASSQGLARLTDTQYF.